This TCR beta chain was sequenced in a study of OX40 agonist ivuxolimab in advanced cancers. This clone was detected only a few times. Its antigen is as yet unknown. Study observations and caveats: Expanded clones were, on average, more numerous among CD8+ T cells than CD4+. CD4+ and CD8+ T cells in blood underwent clonal expansion by week 6 at 0.1 to 3.0 mg/kg.

Repertoires were generated with immunoSEQ multiplex PCR, while TCRdb's copy carries only in-frame clones and drops some. The table includes tens of thousands of clones, approximately 86% detected once. With 2 bases removed from V and 1 base from J, the gap between germline ends came to 5 bases. The CDR3 is made up of 14 amino acids. Germline CDR1 reads SGHTA; CDR2 reads FQGTGA. The clonotype originates from an adult with an advanced solid tumor such as melanoma, head and neck, liver or kidney cancer. The input for sequencing was CD4+ or CD8+ T cells sorted from blood, taken in a trial of the OX40 agonist ivuxolimab. The J gene is TRBJ2-2, the V gene TRBV7-3; D unresolved. Written as DNA, the CDR3 is TGTGCCAGCAGCTTATCTGGGAACACCGGGGAGCTGTTTTTT. Translating gives CASSLSGNTGELFF.